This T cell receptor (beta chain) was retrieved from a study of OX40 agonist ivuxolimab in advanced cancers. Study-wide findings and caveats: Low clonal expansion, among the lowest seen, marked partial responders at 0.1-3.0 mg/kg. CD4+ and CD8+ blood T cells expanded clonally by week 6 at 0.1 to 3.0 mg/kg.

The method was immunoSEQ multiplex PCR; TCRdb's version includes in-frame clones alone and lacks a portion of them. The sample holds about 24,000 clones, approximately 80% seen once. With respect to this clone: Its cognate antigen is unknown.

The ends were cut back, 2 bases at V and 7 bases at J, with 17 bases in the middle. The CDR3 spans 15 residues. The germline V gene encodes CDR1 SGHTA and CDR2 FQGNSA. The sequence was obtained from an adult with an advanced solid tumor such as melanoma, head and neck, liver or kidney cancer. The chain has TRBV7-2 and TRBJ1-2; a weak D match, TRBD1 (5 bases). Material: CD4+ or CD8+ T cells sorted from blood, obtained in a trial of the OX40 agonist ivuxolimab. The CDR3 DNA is TGTGCCAGCAGCTTAAGCCCAGGGCAGAGCTTTGGCTACACCTTC. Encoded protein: CASSLSPGQSFGYTF.